Reported below is one TCR beta chain. Its specificity is not known. The sample belongs to a study of T-cell reconstitution after alpha-beta-depleted transplantation in children. Study outcomes and limitations: After transplant, high TCRbeta diversity at day 60 in some patients arose from surviving recipient T cells and thymic progenitors. Expanded graft clones, several hundred of them, were reportedly the source of alpha-beta T cells about two months after transplant. T-cell numbers and diversity one year post-transplant derived largely from freshly generated T cells.

For TCRbeta, the library was prepared with unique molecular identifiers. Each CDR3 protein gets one entry after TCRdb re-called the PCR reads with MiXCR. The sample contains under 750,000 distinct CDR3 sequences, around 23% of which appear only once. Germline values: CDR1 DFQATT, CDR2 SNEGSKA (reference sequence). CDR3 length equals 14 residues. V shed 3 bases, J shed 3 bases, and the junction held 4 bases outside the gene matches. This sequence joins TRBV20-1 and TRBJ2-3, with 9 bases fitting TRBD1. This clonotype originated in a boy in the first two years of life who had a stem cell transplant for acute myeloid leukemia, so the T cells may come from the graft donor. Sequenced material: PBMCs, mostly from graft donor cells, taken 360 days after TCRalphabeta/CD19-depleted stem cell transplant. For the CDR3, the DNA is TGCAGTGCTAGGGGACAGGGTGGGACAGATACGCAGTATTTT. This gives the protein CSARGQGGTDTQYF.